Listed below are T cell receptor beta chains from one sample, sequenced in a study of human T cells and chemical hapten exposure. Via MiXCR, TCRdb re-called the RACE reads, giving one row per CDR3 protein. This sample has about 350,000 distinct CDR3 sequences; around 5.5% occur once, and the top ten carry less than 9%. The sequencing used whole blood, collected in connection with sensitization to the hapten diphenylcyclopropenone (DPC). The receptors stem from a woman between 18 and 30 years old with alopecia areata. Some clones in this sample may be carry-over from other donors' samples. CDR3s include the opening cysteine and the closing phenylalanine or tryptophan. Fields, in order: CDR3 length, J gene, D gene, V gene, clone size, CDR3 protein, CDR3 DNA. A D gene is named only where the DNA matches it firmly. Clone size is stated in some rows and not others, as once, few, many or a class when expanded.

15 | TRBJ2-3 | TRBD2 | TRBV4-2 | many | CASSQETGGGDTQYF | TGTGCCAGCAGCCAAGAGACGGGGGGAGGGGATACGCAGTATTTT
16 | TRBJ2-3 | TRBD2 | TRBV9 | few | CASSAAGGAGGDTQYF | TGTGCCAGCAGCGCCGCCGGAGGAGCGGGGGGAGATACGCAGTATTTT
16 | TRBJ2-1 | TRBD2 | TRBV7-2 | . | CASSPRPGLAIGEQFF | TGTGCCAGCAGCCCCCGCCCGGGACTAGCGATCGGTGAGCAGTTCTTC
14 | TRBJ1-3 | . | TRBV20-1 | . | CSAMPADSGNTIYF | TGCAGTGCCATGCCAGCGGACTCTGGAAACACCATATATTTT
12 | TRBJ2-5 | . | TRBV27 | few | CASSLDYGTQYF | TGTGCCAGCAGTTTAGATTACGGGACCCAGTACTTC
17 | TRBJ1-1 | TRBD1 | TRBV9 | . | CASSVGRDRWQNTEAFF | TGTGCCAGCAGCGTAGGCCGGGACAGGTGGCAGAACACTGAAGCTTTCTTT
14 | TRBJ2-7 | . | TRBV12-3/TRBV12-4 | many | CASSLGTVQDEQYF | TGTGCCAGCAGTTTAGGGACAGTTCAGGACGAGCAGTACTTC
16 | TRBJ1-4 | TRBD1 | TRBV4-3 | many | CASSQDLGQGNEKLFF | TGCGCCAGCAGCCAAGATCTGGGACAGGGAAACGAAAAACTGTTTTTT
17 | TRBJ1-5 | . | TRBV6-2/TRBV6-3 | many | CASSYHEGGTPYQPQHF | TGTGCCAGCAGTTACCACGAAGGGGGGACACCGTATCAGCCCCAGCATTTT
14 | TRBJ1-5 | . | TRBV5-6 | many | CASSRDNGAQPQHF | TGTGCCAGCAGCCGGGATAACGGCGCTCAGCCCCAGCATTTT
14 | TRBJ2-3 | . | TRBV9 | . | CASSFGDSTDTQYF | TGTGCCAGCAGCTTTGGGGACAGCACAGATACGCAGTATTTT
17 | TRBJ2-6 | . | TRBV7-2 | many | CASSLRGGSSGANVLTF | TGTGCCAGCAGCTTGCGCGGGGGCAGCTCTGGGGCCAACGTCCTGACTTTC
18 | TRBJ2-7 | TRBD2 | TRBV11-2 | . | CASSPINYSGRRSYEQYF | TGTGCCAGCAGCCCAATAAATTATAGCGGGAGAAGGTCCTACGAGCAGTACTTC
16 | TRBJ2-3 | TRBD2 | TRBV27 | . | CASSFLLAESTDTQYF | TGTGCCAGCAGTTTTCTACTAGCGGAAAGCACAGATACGCAGTATTTT
12 | TRBJ2-7 | . | TRBV12-3/TRBV12-4 | few | CASSLSLAGQYF | TGTGCCAGCAGTTTAAGCCTAGCCGGGCAGTACTTC
16 | TRBJ1-5 | . | TRBV28 | . | CASSLSPDSISQPQHF | TGTGCCAGCAGTTTGAGCCCGGACAGTATTTCCCAGCCCCAGCATTTT
14 | TRBJ1-2 | . | TRBV5-1 | many | CASSPDPGHYGYTF | TGCGCCAGCAGCCCCGATCCGGGACACTATGGCTACACCTTC